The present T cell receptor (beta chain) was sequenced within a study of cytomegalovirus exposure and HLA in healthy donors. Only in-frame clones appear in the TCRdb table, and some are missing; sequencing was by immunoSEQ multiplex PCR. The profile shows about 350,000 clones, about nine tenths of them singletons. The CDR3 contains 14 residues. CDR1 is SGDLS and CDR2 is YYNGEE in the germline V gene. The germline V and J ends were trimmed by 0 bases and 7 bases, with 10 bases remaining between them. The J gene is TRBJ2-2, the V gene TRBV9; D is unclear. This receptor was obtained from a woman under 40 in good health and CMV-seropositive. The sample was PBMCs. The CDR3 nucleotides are TGTGCCAGCAGCGTAGACGTAGAAGTCGGGGAGCTGTTTTTT. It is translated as CASSVDVEVGELFF.